The sequence of this TCR beta chain was determined in a study of blood T cells in healthy people across ages. Whole-study findings and limits: TCR beta diversity, measured per million T cells, fell in a roughly linear way with age.

Extraction of total RNA produced a minimum of 5.5 micrograms from each sample. A sample-barcoded 5' primer and a J-beta primer mix were used in a second PCR of roughly 6 to 12 cycles. TCRdb used MiXCR to reprocess the 5' RACE reads, holding one entry per CDR3 protein. The data contain roughly 700,000 distinct CDR3 sequences, more than 20% of them singletons. The CDR3 consists of 16 residues. CDR1 is MNHEY and CDR2 is SMNVEV in the germline V gene (reference sequence). The germline V and J ends were trimmed by 0 bases and 3 bases, with 15 bases remaining between them. This clonotype has only a few counts. Its target is unknown. The same sample was also studied in work on T cells of mothers and their children. That paper adds: It was related mother-child pairs that showed slightly higher overlap than unrelated pairs, without reaching significance.

This sequence was found in a boy aged 5-17 years in good health. The sequenced material came from blood. V gene TRBV27 combines with J gene TRBJ2-7; D possibly matches TRBD1 or TRBD2 (5 bases each). The chain's CDR3 is CASSLSSGPWFYEQYF. CDR3 in DNA: TGTGCCAGCAGTTTATCGTCGGGGCCGTGGTTCTACGAGCAGTACTTC.